These 12 T cell receptor beta chains were all obtained from the same sample, sequenced in a study of OX40 agonist ivuxolimab in advanced cancers. Libraries were prepared by immunoSEQ multiplex PCR; TCRdb keeps only in-frame clonotypes and omits some of them. The top ten hold approximately 10% of the sample, which has roughly 49,000 clones, 85% to 90% seen once. This sample comprised CD4+ or CD8+ T cells sorted from blood, obtained in a trial of the OX40 agonist ivuxolimab. These receptors all come from an adult with an advanced solid tumor such as melanoma, head and neck, liver or kidney cancer.

This CDR3 reads CASSFGRPRRDNEQFF. Written as DNA, the CDR3 is TGTGCCAGCAGCTTTGGACGCCCCCGAAGAGACAATGAGCAGTTCTTC. This chain joins TRBV7-6 and TRBJ2-1; D unresolved. CDR1 is SGHVS and CDR2 is FNYEAQ in the germline V gene. This CDR3 is built from 16 residues. V lost 3 bases and J lost 5, with 17 bases in between.

The chain employs TRBV4-3 and TRBJ1-2; TRBD1 matches 9 bases. V was clipped by 0 bases and J by 4 bases; unmatched bases: 6. CDR1 is LGHNA, CDR2 YSLEER, per germline. The CDR3 is made up of 16 amino acids. The CDR3 region is CASSQEGRGQGYGYTF. In DNA form, the CDR3 reads TGCGCCAGCAGCCAAGAAGGACGGGGACAGGGCTATGGCTACACCTTC.

The chain links TRBV19 to TRBJ2-7; no firm D call. The CDR3 has 15 amino acids. The germline V gene has CDR1 LNHDA and CDR2 SQIVND (reference sequence). Trimming took off 2 bases at V and 3 bases at J, with 14 bases between the two ends. CDR3 sequence reads: CASSIPAPPFYEQYF. CDR3 nucleotide sequence: TGTGCCAGTAGTATACCGGCTCCGCCGTTCTACGAGCAGTACTTC. Full variable domain (remainder filled in from reference TRBV19 and TRBJ2-7): DGGITQSPKYLFRKEGQNVTLSCEQNLNHDAMYWYRQDPGQGLRLIYYSQIVNDFQKGDIAEGYSVSREKKESFPLTVTSAQKNPTAFYLCASSIPAPPFYEQYFGPGTRLTVT.

The chain recombines TRBV6-1 with TRBJ1-1; D perhaps matches TRBD1 (6 bases). This CDR3 has 15 amino acids. V was trimmed by 7 bases and J by 3 bases, leaving 18 bases between them. From germline, CDR1 is MNHNS and CDR2 SASEGT. CDR3 sequence (DNA): TGTGCCAGCACCCCGGCAGGGGTCCCGGACACTGAAGCTTTCTTT. Translated: CASTPAGVPDTEAFF.

The V gene is TRBV6-1, the J gene TRBJ2-7; the match to TRBD1 covers 9 bases. V shed 5 bases and J 3 bases; nucleotides not matched to a gene: 8. The CDR3 totals 15 residues. The V gene's germline CDR1 is MNHNS and CDR2 SASEGT. The CDR3 region has the DNA TGTGCCAGCAGTCCACTTCCGGGACAGGGCTACGAGCAGTACTTC. Its protein is CASSPLPGQGYEQYF.

The chain recombines TRBV6-5 with TRBJ1-1; maybe TRBD1 (6 bases). V lost 0 bases, J lost 3 bases, and 8 bases lay in between. Looked up from germline, CDR1 is MNHEY and CDR2 is SVGAGI. This CDR3 contains 14 residues. The CDR3: CASSYSRGDTEAFF. The CDR3 DNA reads as TGTGCCAGCAGTTACTCCAGGGGTGACACTGAAGCTTTCTTT.

The V gene is TRBV7-8, the J gene TRBJ2-1, with a tentative D call TRBD1 (5 bases). The V and J ends lost 1 base and 3 bases respectively, with 13 bases between them. This CDR3 is 16 amino acids long. Germline CDR1 and CDR2: SGHVS and FQNEAQ. CDR3 loop: CASSLVGQGLYNEQFF. DNA of the CDR3: TGTGCCAGCAGCTTAGTAGGGCAGGGCCTCTACAATGAGCAGTTCTTC.

The gene calls are TRBV5-3 and TRBJ2-4; 8 nucleotides match TRBD1. TRBV5-3 is an open reading frame, and its role is uncertain. J gave up 7 bases and V 3 bases, and 9 bases lay outside the gene matches. The CDR3 loop spans 15 amino acids. As DNA, the CDR3 is TGTGCCAGAAGCTCGGCGGACAGGGTAGATAACATTCAGTACTTC. This sequence encodes CARSSADRVDNIQYF.

The chain links TRBV27 to TRBJ2-7; TRBD1 or TRBD2 may be the D gene (6 bases each). CDR3 length: 15 amino acids. Between the trimmed V and J ends, which lost 2 bases and 2 bases, there was a span of 13 bases. Germline V gene sequence: CDR1 MNHEY, CDR2 SMNVEV (reference sequence). This CDR3 reads CASSLRGVGPYEQYF. CDR3 sequence (DNA): TGTGCCAGCAGTTTAAGGGGGGTTGGGCCCTACGAGCAGTACTTC.

This clone appeared once. The chain uses TRBV7-9 and TRBJ2-2; 7 bases fit TRBD1. V trimming: 4 bases; J trimming: 6 bases; junction bases outside the gene matches: 14. The CDR3 contains 17 residues. Looked up from germline, CDR1 is SEHNR and CDR2 is FQNEAQ (reference sequence). This chain's CDR3 is CASSSFRQGFEAGELFF. Here the CDR3 DNA reads TGTGCCAGCAGCTCGTTTAGACAGGGTTTTGAAGCCGGGGAGCTGTTTTTT.

The genes are TRBV5-4 and TRBJ1-2; the D gene is possibly TRBD1 (6 bases). Germline V gives CDR1 SGHNT, CDR2 YYREEE (reference sequence). Deletions cut 6 bases from V and 8 bases from J, with 11 bases between. The CDR3 loop spans 11 amino acids. CDR3 sequence: CASTLGGGYTF. DNA for the CDR3: TGTGCCAGCACCCTGGGGGGCGGCTACACCTTC.

The J gene is TRBJ2-7, the V gene TRBV5-4, with 9 bases matching TRBD2. Germline CDR1 and CDR2: SGHNT and YYREEE (reference sequence). The CDR3 runs 16 residues. The junction had 7 bases not matched to a gene; V was cut back by 1 base and J by 2 bases. CDR3 in amino acids: CASSLRWREGTYEQYF. As DNA, the CDR3 is TGTGCCAGCAGCTTGCGGTGGCGGGAGGGGACCTACGAGCAGTACTTC.